This is a list of T cell receptor beta chains from one sample in a study of T-cell reconstitution after alpha-beta-depleted transplantation in children. TCRdb used MiXCR to reprocess the PCR reads, holding one entry per CDR3 protein. This sample has almost 20,000 distinct CDR3 sequences, with approximately 12% found just once. The input for sequencing was PBMCs, mostly from graft donor cells, taken 60 days after TCRalphabeta/CD19-depleted stem cell transplant. These receptors originate from a female patient aged 2-9 years who had a stem cell transplant for congenital amegakaryocytic thrombocytopenia, so the T cells may come from the graft donor. Each CDR3 is given with its conserved first and last residue. Fields, in order: CDR3 DNA, CDR3 protein, CDR3 length, J gene, D gene, V gene, clone size. A D gene is named only where the DNA matches it firmly. Clone size is shown for a subset of rows, as once, few, many or a class of expanded clone.

cdr3_nt: TGTGCCAGCAGCCTAGTTCGCACAGATACGCAGTATTTT
cdr3_aa: CASSLVRTDTQYF
cdr3_length: 13
j_call: TRBJ2-3
d_call: -
v_call: TRBV7-9
clone_size: many

cdr3_nt: TGTGCCAGCAGTTACCGGGAGAACAATGAGCAGTTCTTC
cdr3_aa: CASSYRENNEQFF
cdr3_length: 13
j_call: TRBJ2-1
d_call: -
v_call: TRBV6-6
clone_size: -

cdr3_nt: TGTGCCACGACGAGGATAGCGGGAGGGAAGGTCACCGGGGAGCTGTTTTTT
cdr3_aa: CATTRIAGGKVTGELFF
cdr3_length: 17
j_call: TRBJ2-2
d_call: TRBD2
v_call: TRBV6-5
clone_size: many

cdr3_nt: TGTGCCAGCAGCGTAGCGGGGAGCGAGCAGTACTTC
cdr3_aa: CASSVAGSEQYF
cdr3_length: 12
j_call: TRBJ2-7
d_call: -
v_call: TRBV9
clone_size: many

cdr3_nt: TGTGCCACTTCAAGCGGGAGAGGGAACGAGCAGTACTTC
cdr3_aa: CATSSGRGNEQYF
cdr3_length: 13
j_call: TRBJ2-7
d_call: TRBD2
v_call: TRBV6-1
clone_size: many

cdr3_nt: TGTGCCAGCAGCTTTGGGACAGGGGGTTTTTCTGGGGCCAACGTCCTGACTTTC
cdr3_aa: CASSFGTGGFSGANVLTF
cdr3_length: 18
j_call: TRBJ2-6
d_call: TRBD1
v_call: TRBV11-3
clone_size: many

cdr3_nt: TGTGCCAGCAGGCAAGGGACTAGCGGGAGAAACGAGCAGTACTTC
cdr3_aa: CASRQGTSGRNEQYF
cdr3_length: 15
j_call: TRBJ2-7
d_call: TRBD2
v_call: TRBV12-3/TRBV12-4
clone_size: many

cdr3_nt: TGTGCCAGCAGTTACACTAGCGGGAGGATTTCGGCCTACGAGCAGTACTTC
cdr3_aa: CASSYTSGRISAYEQYF
cdr3_length: 17
j_call: TRBJ2-7
d_call: TRBD2
v_call: TRBV6-5
clone_size: many

cdr3_nt: TGTGCCATCAGTGAGGTGAAAAACACTGAAGCTTTCTTT
cdr3_aa: CAISEVKNTEAFF
cdr3_length: 13
j_call: TRBJ1-1
d_call: -
v_call: TRBV10-3
clone_size: many

cdr3_nt: TGTGCCAGCAGCTTAGTAAAAGGAGAGACCCAGTACTTC
cdr3_aa: CASSLVKGETQYF
cdr3_length: 13
j_call: TRBJ2-5
d_call: -
v_call: TRBV7-9
clone_size: many

cdr3_nt: TGTGCCAGTAGTAGCCGGAGGGATTACAATGAGCAGTTCTTC
cdr3_aa: CASSSRRDYNEQFF
cdr3_length: 14
j_call: TRBJ2-1
d_call: -
v_call: TRBV19
clone_size: many

cdr3_nt: TGCAGTACCCTCCGGGACACTGTCACTGAAGCTTTCTTT
cdr3_aa: CSTLRDTVTEAFF
cdr3_length: 13
j_call: TRBJ1-1
d_call: -
v_call: TRBV20-1
clone_size: many

cdr3_nt: TGTGCCAGCAGCGCCCCCCACATATCGTCTACGCAGTATTTT
cdr3_aa: CASSAPHISSTQYF
cdr3_length: 14
j_call: TRBJ2-3
d_call: -
v_call: TRBV9
clone_size: many

cdr3_nt: TGCAGCGTTCTCGATTACAATGAGCAGTTCTTC
cdr3_aa: CSVLDYNEQFF
cdr3_length: 11
j_call: TRBJ2-1
d_call: -
v_call: TRBV29-1
clone_size: many

cdr3_nt: TGTGCCAGCAGCTTTAGTAGCGGGACCCATATTAATGAGCAGTTCTTC
cdr3_aa: CASSFSSGTHINEQFF
cdr3_length: 16
j_call: TRBJ2-1
d_call: TRBD2
v_call: TRBV7-7
clone_size: many

cdr3_nt: TGTGCCAGCAGGTACCAAGTCGCAGATACGCAGTATTTT
cdr3_aa: CASRYQVADTQYF
cdr3_length: 13
j_call: TRBJ2-3
d_call: -
v_call: TRBV5-6
clone_size: many

cdr3_nt: TGTGCCAGCAGTCCTAGACCCTCCGAAGCTTTCTTT
cdr3_aa: CASSPRPSEAFF
cdr3_length: 12
j_call: TRBJ1-1
d_call: -
v_call: TRBV12-3/TRBV12-4
clone_size: many

cdr3_nt: TGTGCCAGCAGCCTCGGCCCGACTAGCAGGAATGAGCAGTTCTTC
cdr3_aa: CASSLGPTSRNEQFF
cdr3_length: 15
j_call: TRBJ2-1
d_call: TRBD2
v_call: TRBV3-1
clone_size: -

cdr3_nt: TGTGCCAGCAGGGTGCAGGCGAGCTCCTACAATGAGCAGTTCTTC
cdr3_aa: CASRVQASSYNEQFF
cdr3_length: 15
j_call: TRBJ2-1
d_call: -
v_call: TRBV6-1
clone_size: many

cdr3_nt: TGCGCCAGCAGTCCCGTATATAATAGCGGGGGGGGTGAGCAGTTCTTC
cdr3_aa: CASSPVYNSGGGEQFF
cdr3_length: 16
j_call: TRBJ2-1
d_call: TRBD2
v_call: TRBV5-1
clone_size: many

cdr3_nt: TGCAGTGCGCGGGCCGCTGAAGCTTTCTTT
cdr3_aa: CSARAAEAFF
cdr3_length: 10
j_call: TRBJ1-1
d_call: -
v_call: TRBV20-1
clone_size: many

cdr3_nt: TGTGCCAGCAGCCCATCTAGGAACACCGGGGAGCTGTTTTTT
cdr3_aa: CASSPSRNTGELFF
cdr3_length: 14
j_call: TRBJ2-2
d_call: -
v_call: TRBV3-1
clone_size: many

cdr3_nt: TGCGCCAGCAGCTTTGTAGGGATCGAGCAGTACTTC
cdr3_aa: CASSFVGIEQYF
cdr3_length: 12
j_call: TRBJ2-7
d_call: -
v_call: TRBV5-1
clone_size: many

cdr3_nt: TGTGCCAGCACCCATAGACGGTCGAACACCGGGGAGCTGTTTTTT
cdr3_aa: CASTHRRSNTGELFF
cdr3_length: 15
j_call: TRBJ2-2
d_call: -
v_call: TRBV7-6
clone_size: many

cdr3_nt: TGCGCCAGCAGGGCTCAACTAGCCTCGGGGGAGCAGTACTTC
cdr3_aa: CASRAQLASGEQYF
cdr3_length: 14
j_call: TRBJ2-7
d_call: -
v_call: TRBV5-1
clone_size: many

cdr3_nt: TGCGCCAGCAGCCCCTTATCCGGGGGGATGAACACTGAAGCTTTCTTT
cdr3_aa: CASSPLSGGMNTEAFF
cdr3_length: 16
j_call: TRBJ1-1
d_call: -
v_call: TRBV5-1
clone_size: many

cdr3_nt: TGTGCCAGCGGGCTAGCGGCCTACGAGCAGTACTTC
cdr3_aa: CASGLAAYEQYF
cdr3_length: 12
j_call: TRBJ2-7
d_call: TRBD2
v_call: TRBV12-3/TRBV12-4
clone_size: many

cdr3_nt: TGCAGTGCTAGAGCTTACGACAGCTCCTACGAGCAGTACTTC
cdr3_aa: CSARAYDSSYEQYF
cdr3_length: 14
j_call: TRBJ2-7
d_call: -
v_call: TRBV20-1
clone_size: many

cdr3_nt: TGTGCCAGCAGCTTAGTTCCTGGCGGGGAGCTGTTTTTT
cdr3_aa: CASSLVPGGELFF
cdr3_length: 13
j_call: TRBJ2-2
d_call: -
v_call: TRBV11-2
clone_size: few

cdr3_nt: TGTGCCATGGGCCCGGGGCAGGGAGGGTTGGTATCCAATGAGCAGTTCTTC
cdr3_aa: CAMGPGQGGLVSNEQFF
cdr3_length: 17
j_call: TRBJ2-1
d_call: -
v_call: TRBV5-2
clone_size: -

cdr3_nt: TGTGCCACCACGGCTAGCGGAACAGATACGCAGTATTTT
cdr3_aa: CATTASGTDTQYF
cdr3_length: 13
j_call: TRBJ2-3
d_call: TRBD2
v_call: TRBV24-1
clone_size: many